This entry lists 17 T cell receptor beta chains sequenced from one sample in a study of monozygotic twins with inflammatory bowel disease. Each CDR3 protein gets one entry in TCRdb, which reprocessed the 5' RACE reads and gives no DNA. The sample's table shows more than 95,000 distinct CDR3 sequences. The sample comprised blood. The receptors were sampled from a human donor with ulcerative colitis or Crohn's disease, or a healthy co-twin of an affected twin (not recorded which).

The V gene is TRBV12-3 or TRBV12-4, the J gene TRBJ2-3; TCRdb proposes TRBD1, but this gene call is untestable without DNA. The CDR3 contains 15 residues. CDR3 amino acids: CASSPSTASTDTQYF.

The chain recombines TRBV7-3 with TRBJ1-6. CDR1 is SGHTA and CDR2 is FQGTGA in the germline V gene. This CDR3 comprises 13 residues. The CDR3: CASSFGSNSPLHF.

This sequence joins TRBV20-1 and TRBJ2-7; absent DNA, TCRdb's TRBD1 call cannot be checked. Germline lookup yields CDR1 DFQATT and CDR2 SNEGSKA (reference sequence). The CDR3 totals 15 residues. The CDR3 reads CSAPTGGGRDYEQYF.

The chain has TRBV27 and TRBJ1-6; the D call of TRBD1 rests on TCRdb alone, since no DNA is present to check it. The CDR3 has 15 amino acids. Germline values: CDR1 MNHEY, CDR2 SMNVEV (reference sequence). The CDR3: CASTQGGGYNSPLHF.

The V and J genes are TRBV7-2 and TRBJ2-2; the TCRdb call, TRBD2, lacks DNA for checking. The CDR3 is made up of 15 amino acids. Germline CDR1 reads SGHTA; CDR2 reads FQGNSA. The CDR3 region is CASSLVAGEAGELFF.

This chain joins TRBV7-2 and TRBJ2-5; without DNA, the TCRdb call of TRBD1 cannot be checked. This CDR3 contains 14 residues. The germline CDR1 and CDR2 sequences are SGHTA and FQGNSA. CDR3 sequence: CASSSMGQQETQYF.

The chain recombines TRBV7-2 with TRBJ2-1. The CDR3 contains 14 residues. Germline assignment: CDR1 SGHTA and CDR2 FQGNSA. The CDR3 loop reads CASSLGFGSGEQFF.

The chain combines TRBV12-3 or TRBV12-4 with TRBJ1-4; TCRdb calls TRBD1, which cannot be checked without DNA. The CDR3 length is 14 residues. CDR3 residues: CASTRRRGHEKLFF.

The rearrangement links TRBV11-2 to TRBJ2-1; the D gene TCRdb calls, TRBD2, cannot be checked with no DNA. The CDR3 covers 16 residues. Germline V gene sequence: CDR1 SGHAT, CDR2 FQNNGV. CDR3 residues: CASKKGGALPYNEQFF.

The chain links TRBV20-1 to TRBJ1-1; TCRdb selects TRBD1, and the lack of DNA leaves this call unchecked. This CDR3 has 14 residues. CDR1 and CDR2 from the germline V gene are DFQATT and SNEGSKA (reference sequence). CDR3 region: CSASGGPRRTEAFF.

This chain connects TRBV10-2 to TRBJ2-2; TCRdb gives TRBD2 as the D gene, but with no DNA this cannot be confirmed. Per germline, CDR1 WSHSY and CDR2 SAAADI. CDR3 length equals 15 residues. This CDR3 is CASGNLGGGAGELFF.

The chain combines TRBV29-1 with TRBJ2-7; the TRBD1 assignment by TCRdb is unverifiable without DNA. Germline-derived CDR1 and CDR2 are SQVTM and ANQGSEA. The length of the CDR3 is 12 residues. The CDR3 here is CSAGQGGYEQYF.

J is TRBJ2-3 and V is TRBV20-1; the TRBD2 assignment by TCRdb is unverifiable without DNA. CDR1 DFQATT and CDR2 SNEGSKA come from the germline V gene (reference sequence). CDR3 length: 15 amino acids. This CDR3 reads CSASKLAGGADTQYF.

The gene calls are TRBV7-9 and TRBJ2-7; no DNA is available, so the TRBD1 call from TCRdb remains unchecked. The CDR3 consists of 15 residues. CDR1 is SEHNR and CDR2 is FQNEAQ in the germline V gene (reference sequence). CDR3 loop: CASSAWTGFEYEQYF.

The V and J genes are TRBV7-8 and TRBJ2-1; lacking DNA, the TRBD1 call made by TCRdb goes unchecked. Germline V gives CDR1 SGHVS, CDR2 FQNEAQ. CDR3 size: 16 residues. This CDR3 is CASSFLLRGTYNEQFF.

The chain links TRBV19 to TRBJ1-5; the D gene TCRdb calls, TRBD1, cannot be checked with no DNA. The CDR3 sequence is 14 residues long. CDR1 LNHDA and CDR2 SQIVND come from the germline V gene (reference sequence). This CDR3 reads CATLGTDSNQPQHF.

The V and J genes are TRBV13 and TRBJ2-5; the D gene TCRdb calls, TRBD1, cannot be checked with no DNA. The CDR3 runs to 13 residues. The germline gives CDR1 PRHDT, CDR2 FYEKMQ (reference sequence). The CDR3 sequence is CASSTGQQETQYF. Full variable domain (remainder filled in from reference TRBV13 and TRBJ2-5): AAGVIQSPRHLIKEKRETATLKCYPIPRHDTVYWYQQGPGQDPQFLISFYEKMQSDKGSIPDRFSAQQFSDYHSELNMSSLELGDSALYFCASSTGQQETQYFGPGTRLLVL.